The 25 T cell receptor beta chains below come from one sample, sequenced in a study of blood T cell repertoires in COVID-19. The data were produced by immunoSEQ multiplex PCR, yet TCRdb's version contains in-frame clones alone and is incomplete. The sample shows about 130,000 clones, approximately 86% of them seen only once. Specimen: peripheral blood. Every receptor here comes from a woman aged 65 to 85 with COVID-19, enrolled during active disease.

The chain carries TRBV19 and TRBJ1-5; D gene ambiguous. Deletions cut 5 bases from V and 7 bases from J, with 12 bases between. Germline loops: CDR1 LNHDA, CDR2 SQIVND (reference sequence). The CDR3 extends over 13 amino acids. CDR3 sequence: CASSPGIRQPQHF. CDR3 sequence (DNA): TGTGCCAGTAGTCCGGGAATACGGCAGCCCCAGCATTTT.

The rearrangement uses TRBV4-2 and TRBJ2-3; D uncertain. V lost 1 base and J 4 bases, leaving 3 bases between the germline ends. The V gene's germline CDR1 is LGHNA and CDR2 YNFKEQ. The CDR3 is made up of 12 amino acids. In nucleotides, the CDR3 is TGTGCCAGCAGCCAAGTCTCAGATACGCAGTATTTT. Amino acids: CASSQVSDTQYF.

Here the CDR3 DNA reads TGTGCCAGCAGCACTTGGACAGGGACAAGCTCCTACGAGCAGTACTTC. Protein sequence: CASSTWTGTSSYEQYF. The V gene is TRBV21-1, the J gene TRBJ2-7; the DNA was not used to check the table's D call, TRBD1. TRBV21-1 is designated a pseudogene. This CDR3 spans 16 amino acids.

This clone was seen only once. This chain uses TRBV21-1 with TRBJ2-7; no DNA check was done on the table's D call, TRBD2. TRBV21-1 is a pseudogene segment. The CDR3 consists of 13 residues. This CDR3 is CASPRRWGVEQYF. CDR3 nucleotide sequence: TGTGCCAGTCCCCGTAGGTGGGGGGTCGAGCAGTACTTC.

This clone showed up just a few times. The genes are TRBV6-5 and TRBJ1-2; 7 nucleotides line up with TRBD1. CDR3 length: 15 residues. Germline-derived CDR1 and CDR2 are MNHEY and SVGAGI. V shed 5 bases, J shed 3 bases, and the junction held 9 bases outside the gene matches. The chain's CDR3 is CASSLGRGEDYGYTF. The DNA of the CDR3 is TGTGCCAGCAGTCTTGGCAGGGGGGAGGACTATGGCTACACCTTC.

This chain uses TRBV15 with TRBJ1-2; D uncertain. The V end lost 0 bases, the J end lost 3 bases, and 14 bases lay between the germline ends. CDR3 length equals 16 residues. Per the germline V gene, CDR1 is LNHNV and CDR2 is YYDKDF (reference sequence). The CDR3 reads CATSREAGVGYYGYTF. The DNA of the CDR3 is TGTGCCACCAGCAGAGAAGCGGGAGTCGGATACTATGGCTACACCTTC.

CDR3 DNA sequence: TGTGCCAGCAGCCAAGCCCCCCCGAGCGGGGGGGCAGATACGCAGTATTTT. Translation: CASSQAPPSGGADTQYF. J is TRBJ2-3 and V is TRBV3-1 (or the pseudogene TRBV3-2); 10 nucleotides align to TRBD2. This CDR3 has 17 residues. Germline lookup yields CDR1 LGHDT and CDR2 YNNKEL (reference sequence). Germline trimming cut 1 base from V and 4 bases from J; bases unmatched to any gene: 8.

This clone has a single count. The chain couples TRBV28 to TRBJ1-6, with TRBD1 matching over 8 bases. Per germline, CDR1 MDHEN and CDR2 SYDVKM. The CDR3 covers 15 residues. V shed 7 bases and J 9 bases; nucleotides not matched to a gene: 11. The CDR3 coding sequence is TGTGCCAGCACCGGGGAGGACAGGGACGCTTCACCCCTCCACTTT. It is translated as CASTGEDRDASPLHF.

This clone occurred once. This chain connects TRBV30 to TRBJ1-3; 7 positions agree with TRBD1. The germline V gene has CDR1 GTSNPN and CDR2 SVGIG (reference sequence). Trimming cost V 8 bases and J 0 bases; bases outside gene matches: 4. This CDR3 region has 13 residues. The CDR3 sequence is CAQTGVSGNTIYF. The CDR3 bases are TGTGCCCAAACAGGGGTCTCTGGAAACACCATATATTTT.

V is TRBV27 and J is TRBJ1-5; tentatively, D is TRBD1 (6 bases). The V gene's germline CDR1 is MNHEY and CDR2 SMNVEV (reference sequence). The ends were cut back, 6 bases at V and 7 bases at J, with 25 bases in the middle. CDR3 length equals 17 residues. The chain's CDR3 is CASSPSRAGDFRQPQHF. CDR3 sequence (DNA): TGTGCCAGCAGCCCCAGCCGGGCAGGGGATTTTAGACAGCCCCAGCATTTT.

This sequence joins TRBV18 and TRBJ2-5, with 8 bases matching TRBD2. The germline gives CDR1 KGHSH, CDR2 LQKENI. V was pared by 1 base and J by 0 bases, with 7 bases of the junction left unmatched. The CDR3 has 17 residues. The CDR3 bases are TGTGCCAGCTCACCACAGAGGACTAGCAAGTACCAAGAGACCCAGTACTTC. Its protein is CASSPQRTSKYQETQYF.

The CDR3 sequence: CASSGLSEAFF. The CDR3 DNA sequence: TGTGCCAGCAGCGGACTGAGTGAAGCTTTCTTT. The chain couples TRBV27 to TRBJ1-1, with unresolved D. Trimming shortened V by 6 bases and J by 7 bases, and 9 bases separated the two germline ends. Per germline, CDR1 MNHEY and CDR2 SMNVEV (reference sequence). The CDR3 totals 11 residues.

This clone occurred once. CDR3: CATSREPGLAEGELFF. CDR3 coding DNA: TGTGCCACCAGCAGAGAACCGGGACTAGCGGAGGGGGAGCTGTTTTTT. This rearrangement joins TRBV15 to TRBJ2-2; TRBD2 agrees at 11 bases. Germline values: CDR1 LNHNV, CDR2 YYDKDF (reference sequence). The CDR3 extends over 16 amino acids. Unmatched junction bases numbered 5, after V lost 0 bases and J lost 8 bases.

The CDR3 DNA is TGTGCCAGCAGTGAGAGCGGGGCCCGCTCCTACGAGCAGTACTTC. It codes for CASSESGARSYEQYF. The V call is TRBV25-1, the J call TRBJ2-7; TRBD2 aligns across 7 bases. This CDR3 comprises 15 residues. CDR1 MGHDK and CDR2 SYGVNS come from the germline V gene. Trimming took 3 bases from V and 0 from J; bases not matched to a gene: 5.

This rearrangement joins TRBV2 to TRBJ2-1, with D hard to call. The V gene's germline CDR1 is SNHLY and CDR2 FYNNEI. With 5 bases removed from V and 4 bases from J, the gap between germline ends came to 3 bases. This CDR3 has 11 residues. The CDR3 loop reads CASSPYNEQFF. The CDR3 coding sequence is TGTGCCAGCAGTCCATACAATGAGCAGTTCTTC.

In DNA, the CDR3 is TGTGCCAGCAGACTCGGCACTGAAGCTTTCTTT. It yields the protein CASRLGTEAFF. The chain has TRBV2 and TRBJ1-1; no clear D. The V and J ends lost 6 bases and 4 bases respectively, with 6 bases between them. The germline V gene has CDR1 SNHLY and CDR2 FYNNEI. There are 11 residues in the CDR3.

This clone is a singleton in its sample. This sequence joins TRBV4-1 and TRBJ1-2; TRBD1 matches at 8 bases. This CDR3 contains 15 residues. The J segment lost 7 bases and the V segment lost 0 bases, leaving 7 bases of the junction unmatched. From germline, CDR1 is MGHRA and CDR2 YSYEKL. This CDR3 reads CASSQDLTGGTGYTF. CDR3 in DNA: TGCGCCAGCAGCCAAGATTTAACAGGGGGGACTGGCTACACCTTC.

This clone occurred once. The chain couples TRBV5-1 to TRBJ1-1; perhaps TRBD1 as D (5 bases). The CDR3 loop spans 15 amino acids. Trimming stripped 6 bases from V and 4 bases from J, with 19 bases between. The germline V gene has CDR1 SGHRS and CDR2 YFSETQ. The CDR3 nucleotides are TGCGCCAGCATTCCTGAATGGGGGGTGGCCACTGAAGCTTTCTTT. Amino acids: CASIPEWGVATEAFF. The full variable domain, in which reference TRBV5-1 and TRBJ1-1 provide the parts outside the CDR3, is KAGVTQTPRYLIKTRGQQVTLSCSPISGHRSVSWYQQTPGQGLQFLFEYFSETQRNKGNFPGRFSGRQFSNSRSEMNVSTLELGDSALYLCASIPEWGVATEAFFGQGTRLTVV.

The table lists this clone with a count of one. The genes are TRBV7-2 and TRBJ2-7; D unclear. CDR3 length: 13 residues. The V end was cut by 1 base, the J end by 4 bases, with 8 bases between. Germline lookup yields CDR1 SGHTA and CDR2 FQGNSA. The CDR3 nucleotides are TGTGCCAGCAGCTTAGGTGACACTTACGAGCAGTACTTC. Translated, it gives CASSLGDTYEQYF.

In DNA form, the CDR3 reads TGTGCCAGCAAAAAAGACAGGGTTCAGCCCCAGCATTTT. As protein: CASKKDRVQPQHF. This rearrangement joins TRBV6-5 to TRBJ1-5; 7 bases are shared with TRBD1. The ends lost 7 bases at V and 6 bases at J; junction bases unmatched: 6. The CDR3 sequence is 13 residues long. From germline, CDR1 is MNHEY and CDR2 SVGAGI.

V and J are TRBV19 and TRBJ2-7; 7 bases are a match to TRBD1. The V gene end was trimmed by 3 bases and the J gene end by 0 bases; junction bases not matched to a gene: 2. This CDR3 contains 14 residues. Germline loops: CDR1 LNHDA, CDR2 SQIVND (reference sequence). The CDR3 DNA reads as TGTGCCAGTAGTATCACAGGGGACTCCTACGAGCAGTACTTC. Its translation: CASSITGDSYEQYF.

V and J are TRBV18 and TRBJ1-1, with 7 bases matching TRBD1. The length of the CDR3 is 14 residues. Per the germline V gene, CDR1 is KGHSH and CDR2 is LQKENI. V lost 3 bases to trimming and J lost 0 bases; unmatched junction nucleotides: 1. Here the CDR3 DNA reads TGTGCCAGCTCACCGGGACAGTTGAACACTGAAGCTTTCTTT. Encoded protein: CASSPGQLNTEAFF.

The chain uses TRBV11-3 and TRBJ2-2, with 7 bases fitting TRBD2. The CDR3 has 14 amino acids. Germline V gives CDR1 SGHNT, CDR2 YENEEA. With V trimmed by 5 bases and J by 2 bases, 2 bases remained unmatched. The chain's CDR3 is CASSPGGNTGELFF. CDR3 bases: TGTGCCAGCAGCCCGGGGGGAAACACCGGGGAGCTGTTTTTT.

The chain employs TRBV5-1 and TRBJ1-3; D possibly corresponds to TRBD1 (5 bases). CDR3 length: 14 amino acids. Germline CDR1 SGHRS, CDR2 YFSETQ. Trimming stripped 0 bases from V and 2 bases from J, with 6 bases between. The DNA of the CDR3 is TGCGCCAGCAGCTTGGCGACAGCTGGAAACACCATATATTTT. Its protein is CASSLATAGNTIYF.

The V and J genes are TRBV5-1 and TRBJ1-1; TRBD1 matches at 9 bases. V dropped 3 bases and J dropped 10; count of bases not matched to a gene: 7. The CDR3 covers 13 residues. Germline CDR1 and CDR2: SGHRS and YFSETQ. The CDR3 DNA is TGCGCCAGCAGCTCGGGACAGGGAGGGCGAGCTTTCTTT. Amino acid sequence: CASSSGQGGRAFF. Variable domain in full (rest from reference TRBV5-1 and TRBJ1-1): KAGVTQTPRYLIKTRGQQVTLSCSPISGHRSVSWYQQTPGQGLQFLFEYFSETQRNKGNFPGRFSGRQFSNSRSEMNVSTLELGDSALYLCASSSGQGGRAFFGQGTRLTVV.